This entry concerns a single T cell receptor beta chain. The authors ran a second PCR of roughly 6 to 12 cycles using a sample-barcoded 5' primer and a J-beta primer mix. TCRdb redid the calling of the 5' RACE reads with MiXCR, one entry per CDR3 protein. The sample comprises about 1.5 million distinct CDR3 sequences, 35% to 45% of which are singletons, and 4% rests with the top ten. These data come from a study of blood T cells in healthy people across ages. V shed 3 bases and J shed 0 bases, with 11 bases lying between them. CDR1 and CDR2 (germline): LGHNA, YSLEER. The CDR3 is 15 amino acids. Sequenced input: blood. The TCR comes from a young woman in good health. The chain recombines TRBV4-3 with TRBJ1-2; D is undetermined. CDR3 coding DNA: TGCGCCAGCAGCCACCTTCGGGATTCTAACTATGGCTACACCTTC. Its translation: CASSHLRDSNYGYTF.